This entry lists 19 T cell receptor beta chains sequenced from one sample in a study of blood T cell repertoires in COVID-19. TCRdb keeps only in-frame clones here, not all; method: immunoSEQ multiplex PCR. In the table there are about 100,000 clones, 80% to 90% of which are singletons. Sequencing input: peripheral blood. The receptors shown here come from a human donor in a cohort sampled during active COVID-19.

The V and J genes are TRBV27 and TRBJ1-1; maybe TRBD1 (6 bases). From germline, CDR1 is MNHEY and CDR2 SMNVEV (reference sequence). The V gene lost 1 base and the J gene lost 1 base, with 19 bases spanning the gap. This CDR3 has 18 amino acids. The CDR3 bases are TGTGCCAGCAGTTTATTCTCCCCCTTTGCAGGGGCGAACACTGAAGCTTTCTTT. Translation: CASSLFSPFAGANTEAFF.

The chain carries TRBV6-6 and TRBJ2-6; TRBD1 aligns across 11 bases. Trimming cost V 5 bases and J 3 bases; bases outside gene matches: 6. The CDR3 extends over 17 amino acids. The germline V gene has CDR1 MNHNY and CDR2 SVGAGI (reference sequence). CDR3 protein: CASSRGTGGVGANVLTF. As DNA, the CDR3 is TGTGCCAGCAGTCGCGGGACAGGGGGAGTTGGGGCCAACGTCCTGACTTTC.

V is TRBV7-2 and J is TRBJ2-5; 13 bases are shared with TRBD2. Losses at the gene ends were 2 bases for V and 4 bases for J; bases not matched to a gene: 7. This CDR3 has 17 amino acids. Per germline, CDR1 SGHTA and CDR2 FQGNSA. The CDR3 bases are TGTGCCAGCAGCTTAAGGTCGAGACTAGCGGGAGGAGAGACCCAGTACTTC. Translation: CASSLRSRLAGGETQYF. Full variable domain (remainder filled in from reference TRBV7-2 and TRBJ2-5): GAGVSQSPSNKVTEKGKDVELRCDPISGHTALYWYRQSLGQGLEFLIYFQGNSAPDKSGLPSDRFSAERTGGSVSTLTIQRTQQEDSAVYLCASSLRSRLAGGETQYFGPGTRLLVL.

The J gene is TRBJ2-5, the V gene TRBV21-1; no check of the table's D call, TRBD1, against the DNA was made. TRBV21-1 is marked as a pseudogene. The CDR3 is 16 residues long. For the CDR3, the DNA is TGTGCCAGCAGCAAAGAGTATGGCAGGGGTATTAAGACCCAGTACTTC. This translates into CASSKEYGRGIKTQYF.

The CDR3 sequence: CASRPNNGQGHGYTF. The CDR3 DNA sequence: TGTGCCAGCAGACCAAACAACGGACAGGGACATGGCTACACCTTC. J is TRBJ1-2 and V is TRBV5-4; 8 positions match TRBD1. Germline CDR1 reads SGHNT; CDR2 reads YYREEE (reference sequence). The V and J ends lost 5 bases and 6 bases, in that order; junction bases with no gene match: 12. The CDR3 runs to 15 residues.

The V call is TRBV28, the J call TRBJ2-7; TRBD1 matches at 8 bases. The CDR3 runs 15 residues. V lost 5 bases, J lost 0 bases, and 6 bases stayed unmatched. Germline V gene lookup returns CDR1 MDHEN and CDR2 SYDVKM. The CDR3 here is CASSPGTGHSYEQYF. CDR3 in DNA: TGTGCCAGCAGTCCCGGGACAGGCCACTCCTACGAGCAGTACTTC.

The chain recombines TRBV30 with TRBJ1-5, with D possibly matching TRBD1 (5 bases). The CDR3 is made up of 16 amino acids. CDR1 GTSNPN and CDR2 SVGIG come from the germline V gene (reference sequence). Trimming cost V 2 bases and J 0 bases, with 14 bases left between them. CDR3 nucleotides: TGTGCCTGGAGTCTCCCGGGACTTCATAGCAATCAGCCCCAGCATTTT. Translated, it gives CAWSLPGLHSNQPQHF.

This clone was detected once. The chain employs TRBV10-3 and TRBJ2-3; 11 nucleotides line up with TRBD2. The CDR3 consists of 15 residues. Germline lookup yields CDR1 ENHRY and CDR2 SYGVKD. Trimming cost V 10 bases and J 3 bases; bases outside gene matches: 9. CDR3 coding DNA: TGTGCCACGAACATTTTAGCGGGAGGGACAGATACGCAGTATTTT. Translating it yields CATNILAGGTDTQYF.

The CDR3 DNA sequence: TGTGCCAGCAGCCCGCCAGGCGTCGATACGCAGTATTTT. It specifies CASSPPGVDTQYF. The rearrangement links TRBV6-5 to TRBJ2-3; D unclear. This CDR3 comprises 13 residues. V was shortened by 6 bases and J by 6 bases, with 13 bases between the two germline ends. The germline V gene has CDR1 MNHEY and CDR2 SVGAGI.

The chain is built from TRBV19 and TRBJ1-1; D is unresolved. The V end was cut by 1 base, the J end by 1 base, with 7 bases between. CDR1 is LNHDA, CDR2 SQIVND, per germline (reference sequence). The CDR3 runs 14 residues. Here the CDR3 reads CASSIGGGNTEAFF. The CDR3 nucleotides are TGTGCCAGTAGTATAGGAGGAGGGAACACTGAAGCTTTCTTT.

The chain couples TRBV10-1 to TRBJ1-1; TRBD1 aligns across 7 bases. Germline CDR1 WNHNN, CDR2 SYGVQD (reference sequence). This CDR3 spans 14 amino acids. V shed 1 base and J 2 bases; nucleotides not matched to a gene: 1. In nucleotides, the CDR3 is TGCGCCAGCAGTGAGTACAGGGGCAACACTGAAGCTTTCTTT. Its translation: CASSEYRGNTEAFF.

The chain uses TRBV3-1 (or the pseudogene TRBV3-2) and TRBJ2-1, with 7 bases aligning to TRBD2. This CDR3 contains 12 residues. CDR1 and CDR2 from the germline V gene are LGHDT and YNNKEL (reference sequence). V trimming: 1 base; J trimming: 13 bases; junction bases outside the gene matches: 4. The CDR3: CASSQGLAEQFF. CDR3 DNA: TGTGCCAGCAGCCAAGGGCTAGCGGAACAGTTCTTC.

This chain links TRBV19 with TRBJ2-3; D gene ambiguous. Germline V gives CDR1 LNHDA, CDR2 SQIVND (reference sequence). V was shortened by 0 bases and J by 2 bases, with 6 bases between the two germline ends. The CDR3 has 14 residues. CDR3 coding DNA: TGTGCCAGTAGTATAGATCCTTACACAGATACGCAGTATTTT. Protein sequence: CASSIDPYTDTQYF.

This rearrangement joins TRBV19 to TRBJ2-6; D remains unclear. The V end lost 3 bases, the J end lost 3 bases, and 6 bases lay between the germline ends. The CDR3 spans 14 residues. Germline V gives CDR1 LNHDA, CDR2 SQIVND (reference sequence). In DNA form, the CDR3 reads TGTGCCAGTAGTATTTCTCGTGGGGCCAACGTCCTGACTTTC. Translation gives CASSISRGANVLTF.

The gene calls are TRBV11-3 and TRBJ2-2, with unresolved D. Per germline, CDR1 SGHNT and CDR2 YENEEA. Between the trimmed V and J ends, which lost 2 bases and 0 bases, there was a span of 10 bases. The CDR3 is 16 residues long. The CDR3 coding sequence is TGTGCCAGCAGCTTAAGACAATCAGCGAACACCGGGGAGCTGTTTTTT. Its protein is CASSLRQSANTGELFF.

In this sample, this clone turned up a few times. The chain uses TRBV29-1 and TRBJ2-3; weak D call: TRBD1 (5 bases). CDR3 size: 13 residues. CDR1 SQVTM and CDR2 ANQGSEA come from the germline V gene. Trimming cost V 6 bases and J 0 bases, with 10 bases left between them. For the CDR3, the DNA is TGCAGCGTCAGGAAGGGGAGCACAGATACGCAGTATTTT. Its protein is CSVRKGSTDTQYF.

The chain joins TRBV5-1 to TRBJ2-5; 16 bases are a match to TRBD2. This CDR3 is built from 17 residues. Germline V gives CDR1 SGHRS, CDR2 YFSETQ. V lost 4 bases, J lost 2 bases, and 5 bases stayed unmatched. The DNA of the CDR3 is TGCGCCAGCAGCCCTGGGACTAGCGGGAGGGTTCAAGAGACCCAGTACTTC. Translation gives CASSPGTSGRVQETQYF.

The rearrangement uses TRBV2 and TRBJ1-1; D is ambiguous. There are 14 residues in the CDR3. With 0 bases removed from V and 1 base from J, the gap between germline ends came to 6 bases. Germline V gives CDR1 SNHLY, CDR2 FYNNEI. The CDR3 loop reads CASSEARGNTEAFF. Here the CDR3 DNA reads TGTGCCAGCAGTGAAGCGCGGGGGAACACTGAAGCTTTCTTT.

The chain is built from TRBV6-6 and TRBJ2-3, with TRBD2 identical over 11 bases. Losses at the gene ends were 6 bases for V and 4 bases for J; bases not matched to a gene: 6. Germline V CDR1 and CDR2: MNHNY, SVGAGI (reference sequence). The CDR3 loop spans 15 amino acids. CDR3 in amino acids: CASSRGLAGPDTQYF. The CDR3 DNA reads as TGTGCCAGCAGCAGAGGACTAGCGGGCCCAGATACGCAGTATTTT.